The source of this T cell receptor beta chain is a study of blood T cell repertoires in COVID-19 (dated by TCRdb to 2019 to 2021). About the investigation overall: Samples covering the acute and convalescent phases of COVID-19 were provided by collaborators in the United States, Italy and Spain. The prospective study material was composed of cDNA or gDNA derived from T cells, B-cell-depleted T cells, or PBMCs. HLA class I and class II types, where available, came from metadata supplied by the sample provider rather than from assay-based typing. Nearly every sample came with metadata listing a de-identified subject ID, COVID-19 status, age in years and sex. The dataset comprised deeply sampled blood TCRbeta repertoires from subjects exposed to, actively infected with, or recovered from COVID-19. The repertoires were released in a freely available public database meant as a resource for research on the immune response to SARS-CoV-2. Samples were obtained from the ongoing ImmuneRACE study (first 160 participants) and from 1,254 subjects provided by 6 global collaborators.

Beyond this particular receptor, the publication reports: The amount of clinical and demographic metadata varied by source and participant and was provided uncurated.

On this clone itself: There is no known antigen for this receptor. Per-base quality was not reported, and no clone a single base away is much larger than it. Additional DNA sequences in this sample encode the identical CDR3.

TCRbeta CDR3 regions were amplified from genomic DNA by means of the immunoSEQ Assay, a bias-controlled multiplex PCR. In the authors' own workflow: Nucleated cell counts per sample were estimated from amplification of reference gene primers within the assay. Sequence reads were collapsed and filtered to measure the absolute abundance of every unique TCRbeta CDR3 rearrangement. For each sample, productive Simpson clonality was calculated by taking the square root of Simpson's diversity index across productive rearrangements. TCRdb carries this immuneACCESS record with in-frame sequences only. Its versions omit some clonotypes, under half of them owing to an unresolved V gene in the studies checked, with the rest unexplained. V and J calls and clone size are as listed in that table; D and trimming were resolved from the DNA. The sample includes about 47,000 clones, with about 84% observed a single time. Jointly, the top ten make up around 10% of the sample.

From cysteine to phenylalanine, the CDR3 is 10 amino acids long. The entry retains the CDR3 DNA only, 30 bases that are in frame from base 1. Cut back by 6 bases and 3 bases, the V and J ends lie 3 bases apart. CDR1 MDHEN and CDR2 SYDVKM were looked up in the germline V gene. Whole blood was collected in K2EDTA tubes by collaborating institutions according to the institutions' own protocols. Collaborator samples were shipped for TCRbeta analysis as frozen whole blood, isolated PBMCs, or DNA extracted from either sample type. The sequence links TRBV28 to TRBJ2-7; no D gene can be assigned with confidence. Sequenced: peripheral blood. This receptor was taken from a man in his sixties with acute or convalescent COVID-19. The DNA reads TGTGCCAGCAGCCACTACGAGCAGTACTTC. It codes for CASSHYEQYF.